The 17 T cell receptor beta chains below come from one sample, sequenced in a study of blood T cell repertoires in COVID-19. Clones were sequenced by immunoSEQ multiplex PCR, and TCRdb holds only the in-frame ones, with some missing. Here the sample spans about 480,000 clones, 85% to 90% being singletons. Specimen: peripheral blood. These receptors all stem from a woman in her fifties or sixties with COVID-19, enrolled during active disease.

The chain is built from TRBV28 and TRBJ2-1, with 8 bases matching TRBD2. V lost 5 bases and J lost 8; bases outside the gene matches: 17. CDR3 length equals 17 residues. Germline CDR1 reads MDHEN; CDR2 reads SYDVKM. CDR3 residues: CASSPRFPRGAVDEQFF. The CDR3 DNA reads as TGTGCCAGCAGTCCCCGATTTCCGCGGGGGGCCGTCGATGAGCAGTTCTTC.

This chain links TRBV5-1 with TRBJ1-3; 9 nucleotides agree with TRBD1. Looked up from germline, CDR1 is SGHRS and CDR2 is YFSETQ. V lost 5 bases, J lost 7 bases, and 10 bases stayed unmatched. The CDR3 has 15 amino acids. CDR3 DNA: TGCGCCAGCAGTCCGGGACAGGGCGTCGGGAACACCATATATTTT. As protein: CASSPGQGVGNTIYF.

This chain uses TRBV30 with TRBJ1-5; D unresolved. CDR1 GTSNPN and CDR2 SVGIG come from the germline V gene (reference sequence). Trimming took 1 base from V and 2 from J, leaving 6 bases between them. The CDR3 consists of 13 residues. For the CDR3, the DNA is TGTGCCTGGAGTGAGCAGGGCAATCAGCCCCAGCATTTT. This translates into CAWSEQGNQPQHF.

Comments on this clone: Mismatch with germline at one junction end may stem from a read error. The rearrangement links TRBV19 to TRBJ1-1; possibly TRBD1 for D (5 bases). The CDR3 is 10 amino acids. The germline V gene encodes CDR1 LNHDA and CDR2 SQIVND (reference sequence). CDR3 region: CASSMGRIFF. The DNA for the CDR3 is TGTGCCAGTAGTATGGGGCGGATCTTTTTT.

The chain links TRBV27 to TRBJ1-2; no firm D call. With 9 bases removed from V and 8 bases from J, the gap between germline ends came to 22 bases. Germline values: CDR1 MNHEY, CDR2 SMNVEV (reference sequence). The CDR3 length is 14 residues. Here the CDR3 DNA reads TGTGCCAGTTCCTATAATACCGGGCGAGGGGGCTACACCTTC. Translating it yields CASSYNTGRGGYTF.

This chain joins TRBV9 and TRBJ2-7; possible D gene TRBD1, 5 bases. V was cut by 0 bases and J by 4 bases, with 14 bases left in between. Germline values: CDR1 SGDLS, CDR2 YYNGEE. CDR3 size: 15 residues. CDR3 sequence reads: CASSVDGRAAYEQYF. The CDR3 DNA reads TGTGCCAGCAGCGTAGATGGCAGGGCAGCTTACGAGCAGTACTTC.

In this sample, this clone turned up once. The DNA of the CDR3 is TGTGCCTGGGCGACAGGGTTTAATGAAAAACTGTTTTTT. It translates to CAWATGFNEKLFF. V usage is TRBV30 and J usage is TRBJ1-4; 7 bases fit TRBD1. Trimming removed 5 bases from V and 4 bases from J; junction bases left unmatched: 4. CDR1 and CDR2 from the germline V gene are GTSNPN and SVGIG (reference sequence). The CDR3 extends over 13 amino acids. Full variable domain (rest looked up from reference TRBV30 and TRBJ1-4): SQTIHQWPATLVQPVGSPLSLECTVEGTSNPNLYWYRQAAGRGLQLLFYSVGIGQISSEVPQNLSASRPQDRQFILSSKKLLLSDSGFYLCAWATGFNEKLFFGSGTQLSVL.

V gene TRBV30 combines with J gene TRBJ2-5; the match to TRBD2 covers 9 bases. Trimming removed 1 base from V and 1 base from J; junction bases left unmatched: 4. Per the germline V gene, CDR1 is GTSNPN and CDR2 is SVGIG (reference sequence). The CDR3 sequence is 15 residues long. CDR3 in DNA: TGTGCCTGGAGTGGTAGCGGGGGCCTCCAAGAGACCCAGTACTTC. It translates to CAWSGSGGLQETQYF.

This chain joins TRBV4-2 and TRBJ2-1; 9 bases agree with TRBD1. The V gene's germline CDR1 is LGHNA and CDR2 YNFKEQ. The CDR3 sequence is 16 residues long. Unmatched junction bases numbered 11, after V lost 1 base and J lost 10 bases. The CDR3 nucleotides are TGTGCCAGCAGCCAAGCCGGGACAGGGATCGTGCGGGAGCAGTTCTTC. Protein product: CASSQAGTGIVREQFF.

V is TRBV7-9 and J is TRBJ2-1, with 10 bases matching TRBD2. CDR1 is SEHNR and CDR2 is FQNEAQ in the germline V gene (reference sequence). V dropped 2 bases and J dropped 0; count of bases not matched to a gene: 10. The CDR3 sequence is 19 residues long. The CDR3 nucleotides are TGTGCCAGCAGCTTAAGGGCTAGCGGGGGTATTAGCTCCTACAATGAGCAGTTCTTC. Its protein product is CASSLRASGGISSYNEQFF.

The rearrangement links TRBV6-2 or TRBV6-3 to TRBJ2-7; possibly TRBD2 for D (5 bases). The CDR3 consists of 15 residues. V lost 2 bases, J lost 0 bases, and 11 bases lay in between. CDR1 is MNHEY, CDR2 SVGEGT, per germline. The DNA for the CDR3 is TGTGCCAGCAGTTACGTTGGCGGGTCCTCCTACGAGCAGTACTTC. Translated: CASSYVGGSSYEQYF.

The CDR3 DNA sequence: TGTGCCAGTAGCCCCCGGACAGGGGGTTCACCCCTCCACTTT. Its translation is CASSPRTGGSPLHF. The genes are TRBV19 and TRBJ1-6; 10 nucleotides agree with TRBD1. CDR3 length: 14 amino acids. J gave up 9 bases and V 6 bases, and 5 bases lay outside the gene matches. CDR1 and CDR2 from the germline V gene are LNHDA and SQIVND (reference sequence).

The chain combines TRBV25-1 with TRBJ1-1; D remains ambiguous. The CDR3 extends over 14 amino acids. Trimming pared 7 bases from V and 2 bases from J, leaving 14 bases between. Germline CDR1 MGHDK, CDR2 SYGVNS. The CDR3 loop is CASTPNGGNTEAFF. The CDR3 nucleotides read TGTGCCAGCACTCCTAACGGAGGTAACACTGAAGCTTTCTTT.

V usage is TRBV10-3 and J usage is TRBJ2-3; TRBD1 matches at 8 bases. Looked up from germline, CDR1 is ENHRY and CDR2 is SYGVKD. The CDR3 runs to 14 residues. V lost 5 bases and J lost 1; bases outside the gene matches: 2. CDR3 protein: CAISKDRGTDTQYF. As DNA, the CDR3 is TGTGCCATCAGTAAGGACAGGGGCACAGATACGCAGTATTTT.

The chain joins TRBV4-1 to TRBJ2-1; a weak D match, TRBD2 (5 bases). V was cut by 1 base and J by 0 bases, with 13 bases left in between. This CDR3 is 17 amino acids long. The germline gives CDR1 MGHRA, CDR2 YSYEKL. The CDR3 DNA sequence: TGCGCCAGCAGCCAAGGGGGAGTGGTTATCTCCTACAATGAGCAGTTCTTC. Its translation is CASSQGGVVISYNEQFF.

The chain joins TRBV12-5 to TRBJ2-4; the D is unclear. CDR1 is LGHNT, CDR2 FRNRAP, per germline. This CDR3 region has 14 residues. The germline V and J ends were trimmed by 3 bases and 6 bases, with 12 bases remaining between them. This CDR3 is CASGLGLPGNIQYF. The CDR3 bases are TGTGCTAGTGGTTTAGGCCTTCCGGGAAACATTCAGTACTTC. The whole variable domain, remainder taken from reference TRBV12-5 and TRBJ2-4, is DARVTQTPRHKVTEMGQEVTMRCQPILGHNTVFWYRQTMMQGLELLAYFRNRAPLDDSGMPKDRFSAEMPDATLATLKIQPSEPRDSAVYFCASGLGLPGNIQYFGAGTRLSVL.

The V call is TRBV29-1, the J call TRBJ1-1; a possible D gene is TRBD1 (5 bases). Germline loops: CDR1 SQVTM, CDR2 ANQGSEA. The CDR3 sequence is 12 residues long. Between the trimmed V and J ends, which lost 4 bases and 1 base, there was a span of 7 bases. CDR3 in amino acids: CSVGGQNTEAFF. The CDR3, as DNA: TGCAGCGTTGGGGGCCAGAACACTGAAGCTTTCTTT.